These 20 T cell receptor beta chains were sequenced from one sample in a study of OX40 agonist ivuxolimab in advanced cancers. The assay was immunoSEQ multiplex PCR, and TCRdb's table has in-frame clones only and misses some. The sample lists 90,000 to 100,000 clones, approximately 88% occurring once. Material: CD4+ or CD8+ T cells sorted from blood, obtained in a trial of the OX40 agonist ivuxolimab. These receptors were collected from an adult with an advanced solid tumor such as melanoma, head and neck, liver or kidney cancer.

The chain links TRBV7-3 to TRBJ2-3, with D hard to call. CDR1 is SGHTA, CDR2 FQGTGA, per germline. The CDR3 runs to 13 residues. V was trimmed by 5 bases and J by 4 bases, leaving 10 bases between them. The CDR3 bases are TGTGCCAGCAGCCCCGGGTACCCAGATACGCAGTATTTT. Amino acid sequence: CASSPGYPDTQYF. The full variable domain, with the rest looked up from reference TRBV7-3 and TRBJ2-3, is GAGVSQTPSNKVTEKGKYVELRCDPISGHTALYWYRQSLGQGPEFLIYFQGTGAADDSGLPNDRFFAVRPEGSVSTLKIQRTERGDSAVYLCASSPGYPDTQYFGPGTRLTVL.

V usage is TRBV5-4 and J usage is TRBJ2-1; 7 nucleotides match TRBD1. Germline lookup yields CDR1 SGHNT and CDR2 YYREEE (reference sequence). The length of the CDR3 is 13 residues. J lost 6 bases, V lost 5 bases, and 5 bases had no gene match. CDR3 residues: CASRWTGRNEQFF. The DNA of the CDR3 is TGTGCCAGCAGATGGACAGGACGCAATGAGCAGTTCTTC.

This clone appeared once. The chain combines TRBV20-1 with TRBJ2-7; TRBD2 is a possible D gene (5 bases). The CDR3 extends over 11 amino acids. With 6 bases removed from V and 9 bases from J, the gap between germline ends came to 15 bases. CDR1 and CDR2 from the germline V gene are DFQATT and SNEGSKA (reference sequence). CDR3 loop: CSADSLDTQYF. The DNA for the CDR3 is TGCAGTGCGGACTCGTTGGATACGCAGTACTTC.

This clone was seen a single time. The chain carries TRBV7-2 and TRBJ2-7, with D perhaps TRBD1 (6 bases). CDR3 length: 14 residues. CDR1 SGHTA and CDR2 FQGNSA come from the germline V gene. Deletions cut 10 bases from V and 0 bases from J, with 16 bases between. CDR3 sequence: CATAPGDTSYEQYF. The CDR3 DNA sequence: TGTGCCACCGCACCCGGGGACACCTCCTACGAGCAGTACTTC. The whole variable domain, filled in from reference TRBV7-2 and TRBJ2-7, reads GAGVSQSPSNKVTEKGKDVELRCDPISGHTALYWYRQSLGQGLEFLIYFQGNSAPDKSGLPSDRFSAERTGGSVSTLTIQRTQQEDSAVYLCATAPGDTSYEQYFGPGTRLTVT.

The chain carries TRBV6-6 and TRBJ1-3; no clear D gene. The CDR3 totals 15 residues. Between the trimmed V and J ends, which lost 5 bases and 7 bases, there was a span of 18 bases. Germline V gene lookup returns CDR1 MNHNY and CDR2 SVGAGI (reference sequence). CDR3 nucleotide sequence: TGTGCCAGCAGTACGCGTACGGGGTTGGGTAACACCATATATTTT. Its translation is CASSTRTGLGNTIYF.

This clone was observed once. The V and J genes are TRBV11-2 and TRBJ1-1; possibly TRBD1 for D (6 bases). V shed 3 bases and J shed 3 bases, with 11 bases lying between them. The CDR3 contains 14 residues. From germline, CDR1 is SGHAT and CDR2 FQNNGV. The CDR3 nucleotides are TGTGCCAGCAGCTTGATACAGGGATACACTGAAGCTTTCTTT. Protein product: CASSLIQGYTEAFF.

This clone was seen a handful of times. J is TRBJ1-1 and V is TRBV28; unclear D gene. Germline V lookup: CDR1 MDHEN, CDR2 SYDVKM. The ends were cut back, 6 bases at V and 7 bases at J, with 12 bases in the middle. The CDR3 is made up of 12 amino acids. The CDR3 is CASSQGLIEAFF. CDR3 coding DNA: TGTGCCAGCAGCCAAGGACTGATTGAAGCTTTCTTT.

This clone was counted once. This chain joins TRBV29-1 and TRBJ2-5, with a possible D match to TRBD2 (5 bases). The CDR3 covers 14 residues. Germline assignment: CDR1 SQVTM and CDR2 ANQGSEA. V was cut by 7 bases and J by 3 bases, with 18 bases left in between. The chain's CDR3 is CSAKREGREETQYF. The CDR3 DNA follows: TGCAGCGCAAAAAGGGAAGGGAGAGAAGAGACCCAGTACTTC.

This clone has only a few counts. The chain recombines TRBV10-3 with TRBJ2-1, with 8 nucleotides matching TRBD2. J lost 1 base, V lost 3 bases, and 8 bases had no gene match. From germline, CDR1 is ENHRY and CDR2 SYGVKD. The CDR3 is 17 residues long. As DNA, the CDR3 is TGTGCCATCAGTGACCCGGCTAGCGGGTCATCCTACAATGAGCAGTTCTTC. Translated: CAISDPASGSSYNEQFF.

V is TRBV7-2 and J is TRBJ1-5; D is uncertain. CDR3 length equals 12 residues. V was trimmed by 3 bases and J by 3 bases, leaving 3 bases between them. Germline CDR1 SGHTA, CDR2 FQGNSA. CDR3 in DNA: TGTGCCAGCAGCTTCCCCAATCAGCCCCAGCATTTT. Translation gives CASSFPNQPQHF. Based on the CDR3 plus reference TRBV7-2 and TRBJ1-5, the full variable domain is GAGVSQSPSNKVTEKGKDVELRCDPISGHTALYWYRQSLGQGLEFLIYFQGNSAPDKSGLPSDRFSAERTGGSVSTLTIQRTQQEDSAVYLCASSFPNQPQHFGDGTRLSIL.

The CDR3 sequence is CASSDRTGNQPQHF. The DNA of the CDR3 is TGTGCCAGCAGTGACCGGACAGGCAATCAGCCCCAGCATTTT. The V gene is TRBV2, the J gene TRBJ1-5; D is possibly TRBD1 (6 bases). Germline V gene sequence: CDR1 SNHLY, CDR2 FYNNEI. The CDR3 loop spans 14 amino acids. V was pared by 3 bases and J by 2 bases, with 8 bases between. Drawing the rest from reference TRBV2 and TRBJ1-5, the complete variable domain is EPEVTQTPSHQVTQMGQEVILRCVPISNHLYFYWYRQILGQKVEFLVSFYNNEISEKSEIFDDQFSVERPDGSNFTLKIRSTKLEDSAMYFCASSDRTGNQPQHFGDGTRLSIL.

This chain joins TRBV29-1 and TRBJ2-4; TRBD2 might be the D (5 bases). The germline CDR1 and CDR2 sequences are SQVTM and ANQGSEA. V was shortened by 4 bases and J by 14 bases, with 15 bases between the two germline ends. The CDR3 is made up of 11 amino acids. Here the CDR3 DNA reads TGCAGCGTTGGGGAAGGACTTAGGAAGTACTTC. It translates to CSVGEGLRKYF.

The J gene is TRBJ2-7, the V gene TRBV5-5; D gene unclear. The CDR3 spans 14 residues. Germline V gene data show CDR1 as SGHKS and CDR2 as YYEKEE (reference sequence). V shed 4 bases and J shed 3 bases, with 14 bases lying between them. CDR3 residues: CASSPGPANYEQYF. CDR3 coding DNA: TGTGCCAGCAGCCCCGGTCCCGCAAACTACGAGCAGTACTTC.

The chain uses TRBV14 and TRBJ1-2; 9 bases fit TRBD1. Germline assignment: CDR1 SGHDN and CDR2 FVKESK. The CDR3 contains 15 residues. The trim removed 1 base at V and 8 bases at J, leaving 8 bases unmatched. CDR3 protein: CASSQAGTGLRGYTF. CDR3 sequence (DNA): TGTGCCAGCAGCCAAGCCGGGACAGGGCTAAGGGGCTACACCTTC.

The rearrangement uses TRBV2 and TRBJ2-3; D is unresolved. Germline V gene sequence: CDR1 SNHLY, CDR2 FYNNEI. The CDR3 extends over 12 amino acids. V was cut by 7 bases and J by 6 bases, with 11 bases left in between. The CDR3 DNA follows: TGTGCCAGCACCCTACTCGTGGATACGCAGTATTTT. This sequence encodes CASTLLVDTQYF.

The gene calls are TRBV28 and TRBJ1-2; tentatively, D is TRBD1 (5 bases). Trimming removed 10 bases at V and 1 base at J, with 16 bases between. Germline loops: CDR1 MDHEN, CDR2 SYDVKM. This CDR3 contains 14 residues. The CDR3 here is CATRTLDSNYGYTF. DNA of the CDR3: TGTGCCACCAGGACGCTCGACAGTAACTATGGCTACACCTTC.

This clone turned up a few times. This chain joins TRBV5-6 and TRBJ1-1; no reliable D call. The CDR3 runs 13 residues. V was pared by 0 bases and J by 5 bases, with 8 bases between. Germline CDR1 is SGHDT and CDR2 is YYEEEE. The DNA of the CDR3 is TGTGCCAGCAGCTTGGGGTCCCAGACTGAAGCTTTCTTT. Amino acids: CASSLGSQTEAFF. Variable domain in full (rest from reference TRBV5-6 and TRBJ1-1): DAGVTQSPTHLIKTRGQQVTLRCSPKSGHDTVSWYQQALGQGPQFIFQYYEEEERQRGNFPDRFSGHQFPNYSSELNVNALLLGDSALYLCASSLGSQTEAFFGQGTRLTVV.

A note on this clone: A read error is likely, as this CDR3 ends without the conserved phenylalanine or tryptophan. The chain links TRBV6-5 to TRBJ1-6, with no clear D. V lost 8 bases to trimming and J lost 6 bases, with 14 bases between them. The CDR3 length is 14 residues. Germline V lookup: CDR1 MNHEY, CDR2 SVGAGI. CDR3 in amino acids: CASGATPGNSPLHL. The CDR3 nucleotides read TGTGCCAGCGGTGCTACACCGGGTAATTCACCCCTCCACCTT.

V gene TRBV5-1 combines with J gene TRBJ1-2; 7 nucleotides align to TRBD1. V gave up 0 bases and J gave up 4 bases; unmatched junction bases: 9. From germline, CDR1 is SGHRS and CDR2 YFSETQ. This CDR3 spans 16 amino acids. CDR3 sequence reads: CASSLASDRDGYGYTF. For the CDR3, the DNA is TGCGCCAGCAGCTTGGCCAGTGACAGGGATGGCTATGGCTACACCTTC.

The chain has TRBV2 and TRBJ1-6; possible D gene TRBD1, 5 bases. CDR1 is SNHLY, CDR2 FYNNEI, per germline. V was trimmed by 6 bases and J by 6 bases, leaving 18 bases between them. The CDR3 loop spans 16 amino acids. The CDR3 region is CASRTGLTFGNSPLHF. DNA of the CDR3: TGTGCCAGCAGGACGGGACTCACTTTTGGTAATTCACCCCTCCACTTT.